One sample yielded the 25 T cell receptor beta chains listed below, sequenced in a study of blood T cell repertoires in COVID-19. Libraries were prepared by immunoSEQ multiplex PCR; TCRdb keeps only in-frame clonotypes and omits some of them. The sample records about 130,000 clones, roughly four fifths being singletons. The sequenced material came from peripheral blood. These receptor sequences come from a woman between 50 and 59 years old with acute or convalescent COVID-19.

The V and J genes are TRBV19 and TRBJ2-4; 8 bases are shared with TRBD2. CDR3 length: 15 amino acids. V shed 8 bases, J shed 3 bases, and the junction held 9 bases outside the gene matches. Germline assignment: CDR1 LNHDA and CDR2 SQIVND (reference sequence). CDR3: CASQREHGGKNIQYF. DNA of the CDR3: TGTGCCAGTCAGCGGGAGCACGGAGGCAAAAACATTCAGTACTTC. The entire variable domain, with the rest obtained from reference TRBV19 and TRBJ2-4, is as follows: DGGITQSPKYLFRKEGQNVTLSCEQNLNHDAMYWYRQDPGQGLRLIYYSQIVNDFQKGDIAEGYSVSREKKESFPLTVTSAQKNPTAFYLCASQREHGGKNIQYFGAGTRLSVL.

The genes are TRBV6-5 and TRBJ1-1, with 8 bases identical to TRBD1. J lost 4 bases, V lost 5 bases, and 3 bases had no gene match. Germline lookup yields CDR1 MNHEY and CDR2 SVGAGI. This CDR3 region has 13 residues. The CDR3 region is CASSTGQGTEAFF. CDR3 in DNA: TGTGCCAGCAGTACCGGACAGGGCACTGAAGCTTTCTTT.

This clone was recorded once. The sample carries other DNA sequences with the same CDR3. The V call is TRBV18, the J call TRBJ1-2, with D perhaps matching TRBD1 (5 bases). Germline V CDR1 and CDR2: KGHSH, LQKENI. This CDR3 is built from 13 residues. Trimming shortened V by 2 bases and J by 1 base, and 5 bases separated the two germline ends. CDR3 amino acids: CASSPDSNYGYTF. The CDR3, as DNA: TGTGCCAGCTCACCAGACAGTAACTATGGCTACACCTTC.

This chain connects TRBV11-2 to TRBJ2-7; 14 bases are shared with TRBD2. V was clipped by 3 bases and J by 1 base; unmatched bases: 8. CDR1 and CDR2 (germline): SGHAT, FQNNGV. The length of the CDR3 is 18 residues. The DNA for the CDR3 is TGTGCCAGCAGCTTGGGACTAGCGGGAGCCGGGGTTTCCTACGAGCAGTACTTC. Protein: CASSLGLAGAGVSYEQYF. Based on the CDR3 plus reference TRBV11-2 and TRBJ2-7, the full variable domain is EAGVAQSPRYKIIEKRQSVAFWCNPISGHATLYWYQQILGQGPKLLIQFQNNGVVDDSQLPKDRFSAERLKGVDSTLKIQPAKLEDSAVYLCASSLGLAGAGVSYEQYFGPGTRLTVT.

The chain is built from TRBV18 and TRBJ2-7; D may be TRBD1 (6 bases). CDR1 and CDR2 (germline): KGHSH, LQKENI. The CDR3 is made up of 15 amino acids. Trimming stripped 8 bases from V and 4 bases from J, with 21 bases between. CDR3 sequence: CASAAQRTAQYEQYF. CDR3 DNA sequence: TGTGCCAGCGCCGCTCAGCGGACAGCCCAATACGAGCAGTACTTC.

The chain joins TRBV7-8 to TRBJ1-2; weak D call: TRBD1 (6 bases). In germline, CDR1 is SGHVS, CDR2 FQNEAQ. Between the trimmed V and J ends, which lost 5 bases and 7 bases, there was a span of 26 bases. The CDR3 contains 17 residues. The DNA for the CDR3 is TGTGCCAGCAGCGGAAACAGGGTGCGAGGAGCGACCGCTGGCTACACCTTC. Translated, it gives CASSGNRVRGATAGYTF.

The rearrangement joins TRBV19 to TRBJ1-5; 7 bases line up with TRBD1. Germline CDR1 and CDR2: LNHDA and SQIVND (reference sequence). The CDR3 totals 19 residues. Unmatched junction bases numbered 17, after V lost 0 bases and J lost 6 bases. The CDR3 DNA follows: TGTGCCAGTAGTATAGATCGGGAGGGGCGTGGGACAGCAGGTCAGCCCCAGCATTTT. Its translation: CASSIDREGRGTAGQPQHF.

The chain uses TRBV7-6 and TRBJ2-7, with TRBD2 identical over 10 bases. The V gene's germline CDR1 is SGHVS and CDR2 FNYEAQ. The CDR3 extends over 16 amino acids. The junction had 8 bases not matched to a gene; V was cut back by 2 bases and J by 4 bases. This CDR3 is CASSLNVPSGSYEQYF. The CDR3 nucleotides read TGTGCCAGCAGCTTAAACGTGCCTAGCGGGAGTTACGAGCAGTACTTC.

This clone was seen once. The rearrangement uses TRBV3-1 (or the pseudogene TRBV3-2) and TRBJ2-1; 9 bases are a match to TRBD1. Germline V gene lookup returns CDR1 LGHDT and CDR2 YNNKEL (reference sequence). This CDR3 is 16 amino acids long. V gave up 3 bases and J gave up 4 bases; unmatched junction bases: 7. The CDR3 loop reads CASSHTGGPFYNEQFF. CDR3 bases: TGTGCCAGCAGCCACACAGGGGGCCCCTTTTACAATGAGCAGTTCTTC.

V gene TRBV6-5 combines with J gene TRBJ1-5; D not certain. V was trimmed by 8 bases and J by 9 bases, leaving 14 bases between them. The CDR3 extends over 12 amino acids. Germline CDR1 reads MNHEY; CDR2 reads SVGAGI. DNA for the CDR3: TGTGCCAGCCAGAGCGTAAGTGGGCCCCAGCATTTT. Amino acid sequence: CASQSVSGPQHF.

V gene TRBV6-6 combines with J gene TRBJ2-3, with TRBD2 matching 7 bases. Germline V gives CDR1 MNHNY, CDR2 SVGAGI (reference sequence). The CDR3 length is 14 residues. The V and J ends lost 8 bases and 1 base, in that order; junction bases with no gene match: 6. DNA of the CDR3: TGTGCCAGCGGACGGGGGGTTGGCACAGATACGCAGTATTTT. Translation gives CASGRGVGTDTQYF.

A word on this clone: Germline is not matched at one junction end, which may reflect a read error. J is TRBJ2-1 and V is TRBV5-5; no clear D. The germline gives CDR1 SGHKS, CDR2 YYEKEE (reference sequence). The CDR3 loop spans 12 amino acids. CDR3 DNA: TGTGCCAGCAGCTTTGTACTCAATGAGGAGTTCTTC. Protein: CASSFVLNEEFF.

The rearrangement links TRBV7-3 to TRBJ2-1; D is uncertain. CDR1 is SGHTA and CDR2 is FQGTGA in the germline V gene. CDR3 length: 14 amino acids. V lost 4 bases to trimming and J lost 9 bases, with 16 bases between them. CDR3 residues: CASSYAPGEAEQFF. The CDR3 DNA is TGTGCCAGCAGCTACGCTCCCGGAGAGGCTGAGCAGTTCTTC.

The J gene is TRBJ1-2, the V gene TRBV9; tentative D call: TRBD1 (6 bases). Deletions cut 6 bases from V and 0 bases from J, with 18 bases between. CDR1 and CDR2 (germline): SGDLS, YYNGEE. The CDR3 loop spans 16 amino acids. CDR3 sequence: CASTTGPGHTNYGYTF. The CDR3 DNA reads TGTGCCAGCACCACGGGACCGGGACACACTAACTATGGCTACACCTTC.

In this sample, this clone turned up a few times. The chain uses TRBV4-1 and TRBJ2-1, with D possibly being TRBD2 (5 bases). The length of the CDR3 is 18 residues. V dropped 0 bases and J dropped 2 bases, with 17 bases sitting between them. Germline CDR1 and CDR2: MGHRA and YSYEKL. The CDR3 nucleotides are TGCGCCAGCAGCCAAGATATGGCCCTAAGGAGGCCCTACAATGAGCAGTTCTTC. Translating gives CASSQDMALRRPYNEQFF.

The chain joins TRBV5-1 to TRBJ1-4; D is undetermined. The CDR3 covers 13 residues. The germline V gene has CDR1 SGHRS and CDR2 YFSETQ. V lost 4 bases, J lost 0 bases, and 4 bases lay in between. The CDR3 DNA reads TGCGCCAGCAGCCCCTCAACTAATGAAAAACTGTTTTTT. It yields the protein CASSPSTNEKLFF.

The CDR3 DNA follows: TGTGCCAGTTCGACTAGCGGGGGCACAGATACGCAGTATTTT. Residues: CASSTSGGTDTQYF. The chain joins TRBV11-3 to TRBJ2-3, with 11 positions matching TRBD2. CDR3 length equals 14 residues. Germline V gene lookup returns CDR1 SGHNT and CDR2 YENEEA. V dropped 9 bases and J dropped 1; count of bases not matched to a gene: 3.

The V gene is TRBV28, the J gene TRBJ2-7; 8 bases line up with TRBD1. The germline gives CDR1 MDHEN, CDR2 SYDVKM. J gave up 3 bases and V 2 bases, and 3 bases lay outside the gene matches. The CDR3 extends over 14 amino acids. CDR3 nucleotides: TGTGCCAGCAGTTTACCACAGGGGGTCTACGAGCAGTACTTC. Translation: CASSLPQGVYEQYF.

V usage is TRBV6-5 and J usage is TRBJ1-2; D unresolved. Trimming cost V 5 bases and J 4 bases, with 14 bases left between them. The CDR3 runs to 14 residues. Germline V CDR1 and CDR2: MNHEY, SVGAGI. CDR3 sequence reads: CASSNLRERYGYTF. In DNA form, the CDR3 reads TGTGCCAGCAGTAATCTTAGAGAGCGCTATGGCTACACCTTC.

V gene TRBV11-3 combines with J gene TRBJ2-3; weak D call: TRBD2 (5 bases). The germline CDR1 and CDR2 sequences are SGHNT and YENEEA. The V end lost 3 bases, the J end lost 5 bases, and 6 bases lay between the germline ends. CDR3 length equals 12 residues. The CDR3 here is CASSFEGDTQYF. CDR3 coding DNA: TGTGCCAGCAGCTTCGAGGGAGATACGCAGTATTTT.

The CDR3 spells CASGWRLGEQYF. The CDR3 DNA reads as TGTGCGAGCGGGTGGAGGTTGGGCGAGCAGTACTTC. This chain links TRBV12-3 or TRBV12-4 with TRBJ2-7, with D perhaps TRBD2 (6 bases). The CDR3 spans 12 residues.

This clone was found a few times. The chain carries TRBV2 and TRBJ2-1, with TRBD2 matching over 8 bases. The CDR3 extends over 17 amino acids. The germline V gene encodes CDR1 SNHLY and CDR2 FYNNEI. The ends lost 8 bases at V and 9 bases at J; junction bases unmatched: 21. DNA of the CDR3: TGTGCCAGCCAGGGCTCACGGAGAAATAGCGGGGATGGTGAGCAGTTCTTC. It yields the protein CASQGSRRNSGDGEQFF.

This clone was detected a few times. The chain recombines TRBV7-8 with TRBJ2-2, with 8 bases lining up with TRBD1. This CDR3 spans 16 amino acids. Trimming at V came to 5 bases and at J to 4 bases, leaving 9 bases not matched to a gene. The germline V gene encodes CDR1 SGHVS and CDR2 FQNEAQ. CDR3 coding DNA: TGTGCCAGCAGCCCCCGACAGGGGAGCGGCACCGGGGAGCTGTTTTTT. Protein: CASSPRQGSGTGELFF. Looking up the rest from reference TRBV7-8 and TRBJ2-2 gives the full variable domain: GAGVSQSPRYKVAKRGQDVALRCDPISGHVSLFWYQQALGQGPEFLTYFQNEAQLDKSGLPSDRFFAERPEGSVSTLKIQRTQQEDSAVYLCASSPRQGSGTGELFFGEGSRLTVL.

This clone was counted only a few times. V usage is TRBV28 and J usage is TRBJ2-6, with D possibly matching TRBD1 (6 bases). Trimming pared 4 bases from V and 4 bases from J, leaving 11 bases between. The CDR3 loop spans 15 amino acids. In germline, CDR1 is MDHEN, CDR2 SYDVKM. CDR3 in DNA: TGTGCCAGCAGTTCGGGACAAGCAGGGGCCAACGTCCTGACTTTC. Its translation is CASSSGQAGANVLTF.

V is TRBV18 and J is TRBJ2-3; TRBD2 matches 9 bases. The CDR3 loop spans 16 amino acids. V lost 4 bases and J lost 5; bases outside the gene matches: 10. Germline CDR1 and CDR2: KGHSH and LQKENI. The CDR3 loop reads CASSLVAGGPGDTQYF. CDR3 bases: TGTGCCAGCTCACTTGTTGCGGGGGGGCCGGGAGATACGCAGTATTTT.